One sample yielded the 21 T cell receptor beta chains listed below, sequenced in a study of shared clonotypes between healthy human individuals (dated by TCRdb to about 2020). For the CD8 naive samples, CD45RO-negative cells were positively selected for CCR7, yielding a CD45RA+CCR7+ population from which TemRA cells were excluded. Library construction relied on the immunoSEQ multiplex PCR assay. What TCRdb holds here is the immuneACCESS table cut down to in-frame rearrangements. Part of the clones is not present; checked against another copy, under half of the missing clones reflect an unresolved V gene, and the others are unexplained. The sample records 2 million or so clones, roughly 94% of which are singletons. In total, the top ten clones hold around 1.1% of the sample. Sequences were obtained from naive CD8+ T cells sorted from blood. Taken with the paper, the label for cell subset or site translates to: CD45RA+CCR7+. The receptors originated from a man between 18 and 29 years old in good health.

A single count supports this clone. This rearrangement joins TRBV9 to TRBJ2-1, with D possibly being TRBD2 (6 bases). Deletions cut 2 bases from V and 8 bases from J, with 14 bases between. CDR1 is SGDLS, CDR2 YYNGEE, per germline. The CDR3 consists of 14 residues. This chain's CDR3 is CASSVGGNTDEQFF. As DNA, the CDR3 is TGTGCCAGCAGCGTTGGCGGGAATACCGATGAGCAGTTCTTC.

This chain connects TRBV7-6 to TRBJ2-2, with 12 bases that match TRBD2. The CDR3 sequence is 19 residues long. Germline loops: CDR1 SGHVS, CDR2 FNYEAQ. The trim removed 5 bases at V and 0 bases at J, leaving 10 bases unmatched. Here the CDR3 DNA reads TGTGCCAGCAGCCGCCGGACTAGCGGGATATTGCCGAACACCGGGGAGCTGTTTTTT. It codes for CASSRRTSGILPNTGELFF.

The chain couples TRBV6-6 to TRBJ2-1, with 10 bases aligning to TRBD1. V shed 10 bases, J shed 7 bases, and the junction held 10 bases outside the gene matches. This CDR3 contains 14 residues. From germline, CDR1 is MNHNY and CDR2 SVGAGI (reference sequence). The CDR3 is CATPRQGAWNEQFF. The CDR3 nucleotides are TGTGCCACCCCCCGACAGGGGGCTTGGAATGAGCAGTTCTTC.

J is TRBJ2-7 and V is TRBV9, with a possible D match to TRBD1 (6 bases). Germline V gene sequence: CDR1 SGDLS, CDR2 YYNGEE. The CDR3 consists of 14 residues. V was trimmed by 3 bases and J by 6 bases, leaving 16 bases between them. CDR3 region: CASSEHSGVGEQYF. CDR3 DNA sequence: TGTGCCAGCAGCGAACATTCAGGGGTAGGCGAGCAGTACTTC.

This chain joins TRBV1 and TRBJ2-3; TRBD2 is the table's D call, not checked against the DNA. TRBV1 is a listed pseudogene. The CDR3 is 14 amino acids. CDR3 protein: CTSSPGDSRPTQYF. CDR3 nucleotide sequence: TGCACCAGCAGCCCCGGAGACTCCCGCCCAACGCAGTATTTT.

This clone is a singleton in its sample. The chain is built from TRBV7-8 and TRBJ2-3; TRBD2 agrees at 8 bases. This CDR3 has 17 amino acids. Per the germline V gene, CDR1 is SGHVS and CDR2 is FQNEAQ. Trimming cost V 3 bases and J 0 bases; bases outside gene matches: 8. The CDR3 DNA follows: TGTGCCAGCAGCTTGGAGGAGAGCGGGGGTAGCACAGATACGCAGTATTTT. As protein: CASSLEESGGSTDTQYF.

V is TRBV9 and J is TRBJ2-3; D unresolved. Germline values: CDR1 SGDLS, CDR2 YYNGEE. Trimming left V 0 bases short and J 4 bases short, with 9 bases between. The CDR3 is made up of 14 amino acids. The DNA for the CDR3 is TGTGCCAGCAGCGTAGACTCCAGACCAGATACGCAGTATTTT. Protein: CASSVDSRPDTQYF.

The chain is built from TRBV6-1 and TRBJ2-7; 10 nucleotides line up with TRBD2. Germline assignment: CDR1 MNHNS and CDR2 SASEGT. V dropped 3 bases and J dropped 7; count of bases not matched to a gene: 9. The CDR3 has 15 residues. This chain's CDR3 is CASSEWLAGVWEQYF. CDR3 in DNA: TGTGCCAGCAGTGAGTGGCTAGCGGGAGTATGGGAGCAGTACTTC.

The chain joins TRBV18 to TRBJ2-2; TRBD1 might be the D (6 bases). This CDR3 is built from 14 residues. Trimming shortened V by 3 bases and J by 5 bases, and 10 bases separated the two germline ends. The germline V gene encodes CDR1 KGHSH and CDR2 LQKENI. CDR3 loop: CASSPPQGTGELFF. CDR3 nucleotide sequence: TGTGCCAGCTCACCCCCGCAGGGGACCGGGGAGCTGTTTTTT.

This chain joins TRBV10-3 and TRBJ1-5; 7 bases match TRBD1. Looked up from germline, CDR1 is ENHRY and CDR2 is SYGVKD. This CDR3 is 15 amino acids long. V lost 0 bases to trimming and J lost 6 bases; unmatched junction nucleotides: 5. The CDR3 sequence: CAISESGQAGQPQHF. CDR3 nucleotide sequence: TGTGCCATCAGTGAGTCAGGACAGGCAGGTCAGCCCCAGCATTTT.

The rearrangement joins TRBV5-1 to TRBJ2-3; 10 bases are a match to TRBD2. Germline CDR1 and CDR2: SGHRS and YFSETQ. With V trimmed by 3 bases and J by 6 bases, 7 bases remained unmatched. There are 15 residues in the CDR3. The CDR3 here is CASSSLAGEVDTQYF. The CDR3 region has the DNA TGCGCCAGCAGCTCCCTAGCGGGAGAGGTCGATACGCAGTATTTT.

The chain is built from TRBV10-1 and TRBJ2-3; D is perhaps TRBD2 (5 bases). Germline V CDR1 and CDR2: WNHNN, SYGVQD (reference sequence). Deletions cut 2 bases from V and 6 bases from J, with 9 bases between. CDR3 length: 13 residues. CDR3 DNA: TGCGCCAGCAGTGAGCGGGGATGGGATACGCAGTATTTT. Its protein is CASSERGWDTQYF.

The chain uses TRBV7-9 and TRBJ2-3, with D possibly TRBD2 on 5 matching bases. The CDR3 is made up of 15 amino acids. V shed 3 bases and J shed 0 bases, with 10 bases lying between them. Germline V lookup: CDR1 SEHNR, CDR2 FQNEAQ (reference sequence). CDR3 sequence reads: CASSFTDSSTDTQYF. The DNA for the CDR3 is TGTGCCAGCAGCTTTACGGACTCTAGCACAGATACGCAGTATTTT.

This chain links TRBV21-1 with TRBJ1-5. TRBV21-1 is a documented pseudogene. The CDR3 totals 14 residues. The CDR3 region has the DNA TGTGCCAGCAGCAAGAAACCTAACAAGGCGCCCCAGCATTTT. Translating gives CASSKKPNKAPQHF.

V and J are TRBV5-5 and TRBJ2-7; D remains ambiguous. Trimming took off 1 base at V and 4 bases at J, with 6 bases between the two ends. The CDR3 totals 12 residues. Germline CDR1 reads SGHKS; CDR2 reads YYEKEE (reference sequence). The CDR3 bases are TGTGCCAGCAGCTTGATGGGGTACGAGCAGTACTTC. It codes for CASSLMGYEQYF.

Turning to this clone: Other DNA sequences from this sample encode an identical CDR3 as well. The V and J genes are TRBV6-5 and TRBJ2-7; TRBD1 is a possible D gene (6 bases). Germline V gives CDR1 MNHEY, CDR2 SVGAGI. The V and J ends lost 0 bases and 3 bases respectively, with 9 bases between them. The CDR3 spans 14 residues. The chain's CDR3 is CASSYSNRVYEQYF. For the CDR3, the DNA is TGTGCCAGCAGTTACTCCAACAGGGTCTACGAGCAGTACTTC.

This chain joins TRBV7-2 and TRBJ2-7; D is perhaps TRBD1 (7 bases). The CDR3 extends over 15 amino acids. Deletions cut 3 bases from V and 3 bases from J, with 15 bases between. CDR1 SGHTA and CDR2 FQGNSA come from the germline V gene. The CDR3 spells CASSFFQGGGYEQYF. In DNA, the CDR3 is TGTGCCAGCAGCTTTTTTCAGGGGGGAGGCTACGAGCAGTACTTC.

The CDR3 spells CSATEDTQYF. CDR3 nucleotide sequence: TGCAGTGCTACGGAAGATACGCAGTATTTT. The genes are TRBV20-1 and TRBJ2-3; D gene ambiguous. The CDR3 has 10 residues. Germline V gene sequence: CDR1 DFQATT, CDR2 SNEGSKA (reference sequence). Trimming cost V 4 bases and J 5 bases, with 4 bases left between them.

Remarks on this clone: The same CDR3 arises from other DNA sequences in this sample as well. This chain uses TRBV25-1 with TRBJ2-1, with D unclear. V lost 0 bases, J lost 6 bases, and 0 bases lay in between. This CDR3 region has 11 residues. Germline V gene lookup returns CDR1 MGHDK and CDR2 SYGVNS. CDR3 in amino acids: CASSEYNEQFF. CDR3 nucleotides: TGTGCCAGCAGTGAATACAATGAGCAGTTCTTC.

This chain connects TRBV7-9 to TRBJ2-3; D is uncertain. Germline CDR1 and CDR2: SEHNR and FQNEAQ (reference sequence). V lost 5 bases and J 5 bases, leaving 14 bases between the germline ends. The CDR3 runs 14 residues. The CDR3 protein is CASSPGSAGDTQYF. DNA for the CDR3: TGTGCCAGCAGCCCCGGGTCCGCCGGAGATACGCAGTATTTT. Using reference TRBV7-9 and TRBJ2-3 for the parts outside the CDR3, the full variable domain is DTGVSQNPRHKITKRGQNVTFRCDPISEHNRLYWYRQTLGQGPEFLTYFQNEAQLEKSRLLSDRFSAERPKGSFSTLEIQRTEQGDSAMYLCASSPGSAGDTQYFGPGTRLTVL.

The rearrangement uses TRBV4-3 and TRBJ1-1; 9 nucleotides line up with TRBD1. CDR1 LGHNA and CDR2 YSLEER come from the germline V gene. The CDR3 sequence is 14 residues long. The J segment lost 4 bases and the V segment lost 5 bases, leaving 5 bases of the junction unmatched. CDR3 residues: CASSTDRGITEAFF. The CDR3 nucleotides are TGCGCCAGCAGCACGGACAGGGGAATCACTGAAGCTTTCTTT.